This T cell receptor beta chain was obtained from a study of T cell repertoires in cytomegalovirus infection. Study in general: It was the public TCR beta signatures that indicated both CMV infection and matching HLA type. Whole-study results and caveats: Carriage of CMV together with the relevant HLA was identifiable through cumulative public TCR beta family frequency. The study found HLA-C-restricted CMV-specific TCR beta clonotypes dominating the ex vivo response.

The table lists this clonotype with a few counts. Its antigen is not known. TCRdb itself ran the reads through MiXCR, one entry per CDR3 protein. The sample holds some 920,000 distinct CDR3 sequences, around 30% seen once. Germline CDR1 is MNHEY and CDR2 is SVGAGI. The CDR3 is made up of 16 amino acids. Unmatched junction bases numbered 10, after V lost 6 bases and J lost 0 bases. Sequenced here: cultured CD8+ T cells from PBMCs, sampled from culture after CMV antigen stimulation. The chain recombines TRBV6-5 with TRBJ1-2; TRBD1 matches at 7 bases. The sequence came from a human donor in good health (CMV status not recorded). Some clones in this sample may be carry-over from other donors' samples. CDR3 sequence reads: CASRQRQGPPNYGYTF. The CDR3 bases are TGTGCCAGCAGACAGAGACAGGGCCCTCCTAACTATGGCTACACCTTC.